This T cell receptor beta chain was obtained from a study of OX40 agonist ivuxolimab in advanced cancers. Describing the broader study: Ivuxolimab was an agonistic, fully human IgG2 monoclonal antibody directed against OX40 (CD134), a costimulatory receptor. Intravenous ivuxolimab was administered to patients every 2 weeks at six dose levels: 0.01, 0.1, 0.3, 1.5, 3 and 10 mg/kg. Of the roughly 53 patients in dose escalation, approximately 20 had hepatocellular carcinoma, some 15 had melanoma, 9 had renal cell carcinoma and 9 had head and neck cancer. A male proportion of roughly 80% and a mean age of roughly 55 years, ranging from about 20 to 79, were recorded for the dose-escalation cohort. Patients were allowed to have had prior anti-PD-1, anti-PD-L1 or anti-CTLA-4 therapy, and approximately 39% of the dose-escalation patients had been treated with checkpoint inhibitors. Partial responses occurred in three dose-escalation patients, of whom one had hepatocellular carcinoma and two had cutaneous melanoma. Peripheral TCRbeta sequencing aimed to test whether ivuxolimab altered TCR sequence diversity and caused clonal T-cell expansion. The paper describes the monotherapy dose-escalation part (N ≈ 49 patients) of the phase I trial of ivuxolimab.

The CDR3 contains 12 residues, cysteine and phenylalanine counted. The DNA shown is the 36-base CDR3, in frame from base 1. CDR1 and CDR2 were assigned from the germline V gene (reference sequence) as LNHNV and YYDKDF. The germline ends are 0 bases apart after V is trimmed by 0 bases and J by 3 bases. Study-wide conclusions, independent of this receptor: After ivuxolimab, CD8+ T cells had more expanded clones than CD4+ T cells on average. In partial responders in the 0.1-3.0 mg/kg groups, normalized peripheral clonal expansion was found to be among the lowest, especially among CD8+ T cells. Low levels of normalized T-cell clonal expansion were also seen in some patients who did not respond. The antigen specificity of the clonally expanded peripheral T cells was not determined. At doses of 0.1 to 3.0 mg/kg, clonal expansion of both CD4+ and CD8+ blood T cells was observed from baseline to week 6.

Genomic DNA was isolated from the sorted cells so that the TCRbeta CDR3 region could be sequenced. The immunoSEQ Assay was used to sequence the TCRbeta CDR3 regions. The table was pulled from immuneACCESS by TCRdb, which kept in-frame rearrangements only. Such tables lose some clones; where checked, under half of the loss comes from unresolved V genes, and the rest has no known cause. The sample table records about 33,000 clones; about 88% of these occur just once. The ten largest clones add up to roughly a fifth of the sample. The trial excluded patients who had a history of autoimmune disease or who were on systemic immunosuppression. Peripheral blood for TCR sequencing was collected from all dose cohorts at baseline, on cycle 4 day 1, and on cycle 7 day 1. Samples were obtained from an open-label, multicenter, first-in-human phase I dose-escalation trial of ivuxolimab. The trial enrolled adults with locally advanced or metastatic head and neck squamous cell, hepatocellular, melanoma or renal cell carcinoma. Before TCR sequencing, CD4+ T cells and CD8+ T cells from peripheral blood were sorted into separate populations.

This clone was seen a few times. This receptor's antigen is unknown. It has no much larger one-base neighbor in the sample; base qualities were not kept. The sample was CD4+ or CD8+ T cells sorted from blood, taken in a trial of the OX40 agonist ivuxolimab. Recombination connected TRBV15 to TRBJ1-5; too little of a D gene remains to name it. This TCR derives from an adult with an advanced solid tumor such as melanoma, head and neck, liver or kidney cancer. The CDR3 protein is CATSRDNQPQHF. The DNA reads TGTGCCACCAGCAGAGACAATCAGCCCCAGCATTTT.